Below, 15 T cell receptor beta chains from the same sample are listed, as sequenced in a study of blood T cell repertoires in COVID-19. Assay: immunoSEQ multiplex PCR; the TCRdb copy retains only in-frame clones and omits some. The sample records some 290,000 clones, approximately 86% being singletons. The sequencing sample was made of peripheral blood. The receptors were sampled from a woman between 50 and 59 years old who had recovered from COVID-19.

This clone has only one observation. This chain connects TRBV4-2 to TRBJ1-1; TRBD1 matches at 7 bases. V lost 4 bases to trimming and J lost 7 bases; unmatched junction nucleotides: 3. CDR3 size: 12 residues. CDR1 and CDR2 from the germline V gene are LGHNA and YNFKEQ. CDR3 nucleotides: TGTGCCAGCAGCCCCAGGGGGGATGAAGCTTTCTTT. This translates into CASSPRGDEAFF.

The CDR3 sequence is CASSEVRDRYEQYF. The CDR3 region has the DNA TGTGCCAGCAGTGAAGTGCGGGACAGATACGAGCAGTACTTC. The chain recombines TRBV6-1 with TRBJ2-7, with D possibly TRBD1 on 7 matching bases. V lost 1 base to trimming and J lost 4 bases, with 11 bases between them. Per the germline V gene, CDR1 is MNHNS and CDR2 is SASEGT. This CDR3 spans 14 amino acids.

The gene calls are TRBV7-2 and TRBJ2-7; D gene ambiguous. The CDR3 is made up of 11 amino acids. In germline, CDR1 is SGHTA, CDR2 FQGNSA. The germline V and J ends were trimmed by 7 bases and 6 bases, with 10 bases remaining between them. This chain's CDR3 is CASTLSVEQYF. CDR3 in DNA: TGTGCCAGCACTTTATCGGTCGAGCAGTACTTC.

J is TRBJ2-7 and V is TRBV6-5, with D unclear. Trimming removed 10 bases at V and 2 bases at J, with 18 bases between. Germline lookup yields CDR1 MNHEY and CDR2 SVGAGI. The CDR3 length is 14 residues. In DNA form, the CDR3 reads TGTGCCACCCCAGACGGCGACAACCCCTACGAGCAGTACTTC. Its protein is CATPDGDNPYEQYF.

The chain carries TRBV7-9 and TRBJ1-2, with 7 bases lining up with TRBD1. Germline loops: CDR1 SEHNR, CDR2 FQNEAQ (reference sequence). Trimming at V came to 3 bases and at J to 0 bases, leaving 4 bases not matched to a gene. The CDR3 spans 15 residues. CDR3 coding DNA: TGTGCCAGCAGCTTGGACAGGTCAGCTAACTATGGCTACACCTTC. Protein sequence: CASSLDRSANYGYTF.

V and J are TRBV2 and TRBJ2-5, with 7 nucleotides matching TRBD1. Germline assignment: CDR1 SNHLY and CDR2 FYNNEI. The CDR3 extends over 15 amino acids. Trimming took 2 bases from V and 4 from J; bases not matched to a gene: 7. CDR3 amino acids: CASSELRGLGETQYF. The CDR3 nucleotides read TGTGCCAGCAGTGAACTAAGGGGGCTAGGAGAGACCCAGTACTTC.

The J gene is TRBJ2-3, the V gene TRBV18; D is undetermined. This CDR3 region has 12 residues. The germline CDR1 and CDR2 sequences are KGHSH and LQKENI. V was clipped by 5 bases and J by 6 bases, with 9 bases between them. CDR3 coding DNA: TGTGCCAGCTCAACGAAAGCTGATACGCAGTATTTT. Translating gives CASSTKADTQYF. Drawing the rest from reference TRBV18 and TRBJ2-3, the complete variable domain is NAGVMQNPRHLVRRRGQEARLRCSPMKGHSHVYWYRQLPEEGLKFMVYLQKENIIDESGMPKERFSAEFPKEGPSILRIQQVVRGDSAAYFCASSTKADTQYFGPGTRLTVL.

The rearrangement links TRBV11-1 to TRBJ2-6, with D uncertain. Per germline, CDR1 SGHAT and CDR2 FQDESV (reference sequence). V was clipped by 0 bases and J by 0 bases, with 6 bases between them. There are 16 residues in the CDR3. The CDR3 protein is CASSLAQISGANVLTF. CDR3 coding DNA: TGTGCCAGCAGCTTAGCTCAGATCTCTGGGGCCAACGTCCTGACTTTC.

This clone showed up just once. This chain joins TRBV4-1 and TRBJ2-7, with D possibly TRBD1 on 5 matching bases. Deletions cut 3 bases from V and 0 bases from J, with 12 bases between. In germline, CDR1 is MGHRA, CDR2 YSYEKL. The CDR3 has 15 amino acids. The CDR3 DNA reads as TGCGCCAGCAGCCATGTGTTCAGGGACTCCTACGAGCAGTACTTC. Residues: CASSHVFRDSYEQYF.

This clone came up once. The chain couples TRBV6-6 to TRBJ2-3; 7 bases map to TRBD1. Germline loops: CDR1 MNHNY, CDR2 SVGAGI (reference sequence). This CDR3 has 14 residues. Trimming removed 5 bases from V and 4 bases from J; junction bases left unmatched: 6. The CDR3 loop reads CASSPGTVSDTQYF. The CDR3 coding sequence is TGTGCCAGCAGTCCCGGGACAGTATCAGATACGCAGTATTTT.

The rearrangement uses TRBV7-2 and TRBJ1-1; 8 nucleotides line up with TRBD1. This CDR3 region has 15 residues. The germline V gene encodes CDR1 SGHTA and CDR2 FQGNSA. Trimming took 2 bases from V and 6 from J; bases not matched to a gene: 8. The CDR3 bases are TGTGCCAGCAGCTTACCAACGACAGGGGTAGCTGAAGCTTTCTTT. The encoded protein is CASSLPTTGVAEAFF.

This clone turned up a few times. The gene calls are TRBV5-6 and TRBJ1-1, with D tentatively TRBD1 (6 bases). The CDR3 length is 15 residues. V shed 4 bases and J shed 3 bases, with 16 bases lying between them. From germline, CDR1 is SGHDT and CDR2 YYEEEE. The CDR3 DNA sequence: TGTGCCAGCAGCGCCGACAGGTTCTTCGACACTGAAGCTTTCTTT. Protein sequence: CASSADRFFDTEAFF.

The chain employs TRBV27 and TRBJ1-1; D remains ambiguous. Germline assignment: CDR1 MNHEY and CDR2 SMNVEV (reference sequence). V was pared by 4 bases and J by 1 base, with 7 bases between. The CDR3 sequence is 13 residues long. The CDR3 DNA is TGTGCCAGCAGTTCGCGATCGAACACTGAAGCTTTCTTT. Its translation is CASSSRSNTEAFF.

The chain links TRBV5-4 to TRBJ2-5; D may be TRBD2 (7 bases). Germline V CDR1 and CDR2: SGHNT, YYREEE (reference sequence). V lost 4 bases and J lost 2, with 12 bases in between. The CDR3 extends over 14 amino acids. This chain's CDR3 is CASSGRDTQETQYF. The CDR3 bases are TGTGCCAGCAGCGGGAGGGACACTCAAGAGACCCAGTACTTC.

The chain links TRBV2 to TRBJ1-1, with D uncertain. Deletions cut 3 bases from V and 0 bases from J, with 11 bases between. The CDR3 length is 15 residues. CDR1 SNHLY and CDR2 FYNNEI come from the germline V gene. The CDR3 region has the DNA TGTGCCAGCAGTGACCCCGGGATTTTGAACACTGAAGCTTTCTTT. The encoded protein is CASSDPGILNTEAFF.